Listed below are T cell receptor beta chains from one sample, sequenced in a study of blood T cells in healthy people across ages. TCRdb recomputed calls from the 5' RACE reads with MiXCR, one row per CDR3 protein. The sample lists more than 800,000 distinct CDR3 sequences; about 30% were seen once. The specimen sequenced was blood. The origin of the receptors is a woman older than 75 in good health. Each CDR3 is given with its conserved first and last residue. The D gene is left open where the match is weak. Clone size is shown for a subset of rows, as once, few, many or a class of expanded clone.

>TRBV7-2|.|TRBJ2-1|many
TGTGCCAGCAGCCCCCACGCTGCGGGGGAGCAGTTCTTC
CASSPHAAGEQFF
>TRBV7-2|TRBD2|TRBJ2-2|few
TGTGCCAGCAGCCTTGTCCGGGGGGGTCGAGGGGAGCTGTTTTTT
CASSLVRGGRGELFF
>TRBV20-1|.|TRBJ1-2|many
TGCAGTGCTAGAGATCCGCTGCCGGCGGCGAACTATGGCTACACCTTC
CSARDPLPAANYGYTF
>TRBV5-5|.|TRBJ1-1|.
TGTGCCAGCAGCTTGAGACGGGGCCCTGAAGCTTTCTTT
CASSLRRGPEAFF
>TRBV27|TRBD1|TRBJ1-6|few
TGTGCCAGCAGTTTAAGAATGACAGGGGTTAATTCACCCCTCCACTTT
CASSLRMTGVNSPLHF
>TRBV7-2|.|TRBJ1-6|many
TGTGCCAGCAGCTTAGAACGACACCGACCCCTCCACTTT
CASSLERHRPLHF
>TRBV7-2|TRBD2|TRBJ2-1|.
TGTGCCAGCAGCCCCCGCAAGCGGGAGAGTTCTTACAATGAGCAGTTCTTC
CASSPRKRESSYNEQFF
>TRBV20-1|.|TRBJ2-5|.
TGCAGTGCGTTACGGGGGGCTGGGGAGCAGTACTTC
CSALRGAGEQYF
>TRBV7-9|TRBD1|TRBJ2-4|.
TGTGCCAGCAGCCTCGTACAGGGGGCAGCCAAAAACATTCAGTACTTC
CASSLVQGAAKNIQYF
>TRBV4-3|.|TRBJ1-5|few
TGCGCCAGCAGCCTTGTTTGGGGGAGCAATCAGCCCCAGCATTTT
CASSLVWGSNQPQHF
>TRBV9|TRBD1|TRBJ2-7|many
TGTGCCAGCAGCGGGGGGACAGGATCACCCTACGAGCAGTACTTC
CASSGGTGSPYEQYF
>TRBV7-2|.|TRBJ1-2|many
TGTGCCAGCAGCCTGACAGTTCTCTATGGCTACACCTTC
CASSLTVLYGYTF
>TRBV10-3|.|TRBJ1-5|.
TGTGCCATCAGTGTTACAGGCAATCAGCCCCAGCATTTT
CAISVTGNQPQHF
>TRBV7-2|TRBD1|TRBJ2-5|.
TGCGCCAGCAGCTTAAACACCCCAGGGGGTGGTGAGCAGTACTTC
CASSLNTPGGGEQYF
>TRBV7-2|.|TRBJ2-1|once
TGTGCCAGCAGCCCAGGGTTATGGGGGCTCAGCTCCTACAATGAGCAGTTCTTC
CASSPGLWGLSSYNEQFF
>TRBV6-1|.|TRBJ2-1|many
TGTGCCAGCAGTGAAAAGTTCCCCCCACAAAATGAGCAGTTCTTC
CASSEKFPPQNEQFF
>TRBV7-2|.|TRBJ2-5|many
TGTGCCAGCAGCTTCCCCATGGGGGGGCGCAAGGAGACCCAGTACTTC
CASSFPMGGRKETQYF
>TRBV7-9|TRBD1|TRBJ1-5|many
TGTGCCAGCAGCTCCGCGTTGGGACAGGGGGGCAATCAGCCCCAGCATTTT
CASSSALGQGGNQPQHF
>TRBV7-2|TRBD1|TRBJ2-5|many
TGTGCCAGCAGCAACCGGGACAGGGGGTCGATGGAGACCCAGTACTTC
CASSNRDRGSMETQYF
>TRBV20-1|TRBD1|TRBJ1-1|.
TGCGGTGCTAGAGATATGACAGGGGGCAACACTGAAGCTTTCTTT
CGARDMTGGNTEAFF
>TRBV3-1|TRBD2|TRBJ2-1|.
TGTGCCAGCAGCCCACAGCCCGGTCGGGGGGACCGCTACAATGAGCAGTTCTTC
CASSPQPGRGDRYNEQFF
>TRBV5-5|.|TRBJ1-4|.
TGTGCCAGCAGCTTGGCGGGACTCGGGAGTAATGAAAAACTGTTTTTT
CASSLAGLGSNEKLFF
>TRBV6-1|TRBD1|TRBJ2-3|few
TGTGCCAGCAGTGAACGGACAGGGGGCATATCGGATACGCAGTATTTT
CASSERTGGISDTQYF
>TRBV20-1|TRBD2|TRBJ2-1|.
TGCAGTGCTGTCGGACTAGCGGGTACGGTGGGGGAGACCCAGTTCTTC
CSAVGLAGTVGETQFF
>TRBV28|.|TRBJ2-7|.
TGTGCCAGCAGGAGGTGGGCGTCGGGCAAGCAGTACTTC
CASRRWASGKQYF
>TRBV30|.|TRBJ2-3|.
TGTGCCTGGACTAGGGGGTGGTCTGATACGCAGTATTTT
CAWTRGWSDTQYF
>TRBV7-2|.|TRBJ2-6|many
TGTGCCAGCAGCCAGTTGGGGGGCGCCGCTGGGGCCAACGTCCTGACTTTC
CASSQLGGAAGANVLTF
>TRBV20-1|.|TRBJ1-6|many
TGCAGTGCTAGAGATCATTTAGGATCCCTCCACTTT
CSARDHLGSLHF
>TRBV9|TRBD1|TRBJ2-5|.
TGTGCCAGCAGCGTCGGGTGGACAGGACAAGAGACCCAGTACTTC
CASSVGWTGQETQYF
>TRBV9|.|TRBJ2-3|many
TGTGCCAGCAGCGTAGACTTACTACCCACAGATACGCAGTATTTT
CASSVDLLPTDTQYF
>TRBV9|TRBD1|TRBJ2-1|.
TGTGCCAGCAGCGTCCAGGCAGGGACAGGGGATCGGGAGCAGTTCTTC
CASSVQAGTGDREQFF
>TRBV2|.|TRBJ2-7|.
TGTGCCAGCAGTTACAGGGCCCCCTACTACGAGCAGTACTTC
CASSYRAPYYEQYF
>TRBV7-2|TRBD1|TRBJ2-1|many
TGTGCCAGCAGCCTAGGGACAGTCAATGAGCAGTTCTTC
CASSLGTVNEQFF
>TRBV11-2|.|TRBJ1-2|many
TGTGCCAGCAGCCAAAGAGTTACTAACTATGGCTACACCTTC
CASSQRVTNYGYTF
>TRBV7-2|TRBD2|TRBJ2-1|many
TGTGCCAGCAGCCGACGGACTAGCGGGGGTTATAGCTCCTACAATGAGCAGTTCTTC
CASSRRTSGGYSSYNEQFF
>TRBV6-2/TRBV6-3|.|TRBJ2-3|many
TGTGCCAGCAGTTACCTAGAGCCTAGCACAGATACGCAGTATTTT
CASSYLEPSTDTQYF
>TRBV20-1|.|TRBJ2-5|many
TGCAGTGCTCCCCGGGCGGGGTATTTAACGGAGACCCAGTACTTC
CSAPRAGYLTETQYF
>TRBV20-1|TRBD2|TRBJ2-3|many
TGCAGTGCCCCAGGACTGCGGGGGGTCACAGATACGCAGTATTTT
CSAPGLRGVTDTQYF
>TRBV20-1|TRBD2|TRBJ2-5|.
TGCAGTGCCGGCCCTAGCGGCACAGAGACCCAGTACTTC
CSAGPSGTETQYF
>TRBV5-1|.|TRBJ2-7|.
TGCGCCAGCAGCTTGGGATCCGGTTTCAATGAGCAGTACTTC
CASSLGSGFNEQYF
>TRBV12-3/TRBV12-4|.|TRBJ1-5|.
TGTGCCAGTAGTTTCCCGGCCAGGCGGCCCCAGCATTTT
CASSFPARRPQHF
>TRBV2|.|TRBJ2-7|many
TGTGCCAGCAGGACAGCGTGGAACGGCGAGCAGTACTTC
CASRTAWNGEQYF
>TRBV9|TRBD2|TRBJ2-1|many
TGTGCCAGCAGCTCCCGAGCGGGGGGGCTTAATGAGCAGTTCTTC
CASSSRAGGLNEQFF